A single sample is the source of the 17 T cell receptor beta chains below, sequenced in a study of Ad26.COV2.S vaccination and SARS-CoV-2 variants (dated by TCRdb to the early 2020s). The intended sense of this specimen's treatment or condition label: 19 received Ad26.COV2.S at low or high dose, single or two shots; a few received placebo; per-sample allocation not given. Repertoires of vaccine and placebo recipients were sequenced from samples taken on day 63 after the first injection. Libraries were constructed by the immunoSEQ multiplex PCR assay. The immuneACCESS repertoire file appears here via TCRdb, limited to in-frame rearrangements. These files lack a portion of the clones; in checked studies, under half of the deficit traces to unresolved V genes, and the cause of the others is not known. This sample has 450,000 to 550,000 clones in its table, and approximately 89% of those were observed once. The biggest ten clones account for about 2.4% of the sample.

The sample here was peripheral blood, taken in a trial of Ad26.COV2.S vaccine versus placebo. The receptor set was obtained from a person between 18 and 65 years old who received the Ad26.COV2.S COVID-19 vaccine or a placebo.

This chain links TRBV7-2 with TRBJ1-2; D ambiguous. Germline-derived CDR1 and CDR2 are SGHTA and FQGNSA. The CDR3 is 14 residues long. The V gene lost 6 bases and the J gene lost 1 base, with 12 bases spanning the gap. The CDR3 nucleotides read TGTGCCAGCAGTTTTTCGGGCGGTAACTATGGCTACACCTTC. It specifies CASSFSGGNYGYTF.

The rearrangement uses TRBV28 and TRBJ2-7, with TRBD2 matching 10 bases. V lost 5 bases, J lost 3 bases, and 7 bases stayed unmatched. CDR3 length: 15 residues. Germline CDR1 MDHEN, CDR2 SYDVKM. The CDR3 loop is CASSVAGGRSYEQYF. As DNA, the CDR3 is TGTGCCAGCAGTGTAGCGGGAGGCAGAAGCTACGAGCAGTACTTC.

The CDR3 coding sequence is TGTGCCAGCAGTCTCCTGGGACAGGGGTTTGCGGGGGAGCTGTTTTTT. Amino acid sequence: CASSLLGQGFAGELFF. This sequence joins TRBV25-1 and TRBJ2-2, with 10 bases aligning to TRBD1. Trimming removed 5 bases from V and 8 bases from J; junction bases left unmatched: 11. This CDR3 spans 16 amino acids. From germline, CDR1 is MGHDK and CDR2 SYGVNS. Full variable domain (rest looked up from reference TRBV25-1 and TRBJ2-2): EADIYQTPRYLVIGTGKKITLECSQTMGHDKMYWYQQDPGMELHLIHYSYGVNSTEKGDLSSESTVSRIRTEHFPLTLESARPSHTSQYLCASSLLGQGFAGELFFGEGSRLTVL.

The CDR3 region is CASSKLAGGSTDTQYF. The CDR3 coding sequence is TGTGCCAGCAGTAAGCTAGCGGGGGGGAGCACAGATACGCAGTATTTT. The chain recombines TRBV4-2 with TRBJ2-3, with 12 nucleotides matching TRBD2. V lost 6 bases and J lost 0; bases outside the gene matches: 4. CDR1 LGHNA and CDR2 YNFKEQ come from the germline V gene. There are 16 residues in the CDR3.

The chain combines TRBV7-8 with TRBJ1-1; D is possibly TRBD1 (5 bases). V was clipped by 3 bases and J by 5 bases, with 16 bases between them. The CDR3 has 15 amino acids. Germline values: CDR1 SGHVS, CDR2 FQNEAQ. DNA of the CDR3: TGTGCCAGCAGCTTGATGGGAGTCGGGGGGACTGAAGCTTTCTTT. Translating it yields CASSLMGVGGTEAFF.

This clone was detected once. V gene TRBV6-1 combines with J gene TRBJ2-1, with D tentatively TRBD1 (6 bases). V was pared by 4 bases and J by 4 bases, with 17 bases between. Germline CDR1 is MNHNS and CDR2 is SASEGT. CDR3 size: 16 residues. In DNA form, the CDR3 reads TGTGCCAGCAGTGGGTTGGGGGCCCTGGGGTACAATGAGCAGTTCTTC. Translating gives CASSGLGALGYNEQFF.

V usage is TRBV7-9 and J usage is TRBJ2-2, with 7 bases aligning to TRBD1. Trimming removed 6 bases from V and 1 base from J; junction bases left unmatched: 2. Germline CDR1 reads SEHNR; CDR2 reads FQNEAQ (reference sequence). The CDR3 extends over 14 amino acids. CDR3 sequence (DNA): TGTGCCAGCAGATACAGGGGGAACACCGGGGAGCTGTTTTTT. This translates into CASRYRGNTGELFF.

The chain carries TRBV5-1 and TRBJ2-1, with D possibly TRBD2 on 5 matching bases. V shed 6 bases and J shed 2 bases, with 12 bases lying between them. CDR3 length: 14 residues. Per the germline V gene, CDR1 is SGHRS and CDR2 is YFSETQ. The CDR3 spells CASNSGLAYNEQFF. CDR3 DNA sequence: TGCGCCAGCAATTCGGGGTTGGCCTACAATGAGCAGTTCTTC.

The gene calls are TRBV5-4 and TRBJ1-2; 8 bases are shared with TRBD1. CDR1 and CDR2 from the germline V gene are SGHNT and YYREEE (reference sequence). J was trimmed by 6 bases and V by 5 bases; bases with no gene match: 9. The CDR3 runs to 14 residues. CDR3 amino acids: CASSPRDRRDGYTF. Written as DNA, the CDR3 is TGTGCCAGCAGTCCTCGGGACAGGAGGGATGGCTACACCTTC.

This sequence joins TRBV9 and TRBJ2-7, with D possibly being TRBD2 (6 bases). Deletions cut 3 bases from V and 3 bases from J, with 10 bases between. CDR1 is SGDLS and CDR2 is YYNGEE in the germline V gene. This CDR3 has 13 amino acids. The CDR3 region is CASSAGLFYEQYF. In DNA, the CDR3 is TGTGCCAGCAGCGCGGGACTTTTCTACGAGCAGTACTTC.

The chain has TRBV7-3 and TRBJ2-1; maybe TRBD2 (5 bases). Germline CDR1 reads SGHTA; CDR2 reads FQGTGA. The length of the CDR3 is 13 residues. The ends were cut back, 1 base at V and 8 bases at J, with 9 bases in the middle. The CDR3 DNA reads TGTGCCAGCAGCTTAAGGAAGGAGGATGAGCAGTTCTTC. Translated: CASSLRKEDEQFF.

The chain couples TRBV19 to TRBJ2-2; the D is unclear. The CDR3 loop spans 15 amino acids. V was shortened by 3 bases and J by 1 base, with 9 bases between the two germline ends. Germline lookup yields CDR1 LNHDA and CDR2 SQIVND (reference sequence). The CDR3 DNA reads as TGTGCCAGTAGTATCCGGATCGGGAACACCGGGGAGCTGTTTTTT. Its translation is CASSIRIGNTGELFF.

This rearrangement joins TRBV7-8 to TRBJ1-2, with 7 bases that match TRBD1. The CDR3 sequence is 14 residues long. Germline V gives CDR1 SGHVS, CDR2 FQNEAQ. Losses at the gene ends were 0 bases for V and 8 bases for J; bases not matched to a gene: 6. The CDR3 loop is CASSLALTGRGYTF. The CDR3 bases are TGTGCCAGCAGCTTAGCGTTGACAGGGAGAGGCTACACCTTC.

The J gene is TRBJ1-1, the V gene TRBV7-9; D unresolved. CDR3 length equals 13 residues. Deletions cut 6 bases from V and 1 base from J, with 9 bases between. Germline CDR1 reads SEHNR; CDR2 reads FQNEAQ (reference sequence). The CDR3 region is CASSYTPNTEAFF. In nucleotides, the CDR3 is TGTGCCAGCAGTTACACACCGAACACTGAAGCTTTCTTT.

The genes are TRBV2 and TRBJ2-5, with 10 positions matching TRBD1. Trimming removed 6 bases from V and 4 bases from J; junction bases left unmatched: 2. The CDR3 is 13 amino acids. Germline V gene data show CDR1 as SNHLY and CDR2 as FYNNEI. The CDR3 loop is CASRDRGPETQYF. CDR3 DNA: TGTGCCAGCAGAGACAGGGGGCCAGAGACCCAGTACTTC.

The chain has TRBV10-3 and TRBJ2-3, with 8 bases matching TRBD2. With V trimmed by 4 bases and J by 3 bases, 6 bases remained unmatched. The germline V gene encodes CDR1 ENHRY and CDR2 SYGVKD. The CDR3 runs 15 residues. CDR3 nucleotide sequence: TGTGCCATCAGTGTACGAGCGGGAGTGACAGATACGCAGTATTTT. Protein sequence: CAISVRAGVTDTQYF.

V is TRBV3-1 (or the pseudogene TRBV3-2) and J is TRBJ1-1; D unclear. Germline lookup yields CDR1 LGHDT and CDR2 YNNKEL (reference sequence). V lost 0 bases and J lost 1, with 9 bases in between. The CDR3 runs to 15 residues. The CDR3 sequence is CASSQETKGNTEAFF. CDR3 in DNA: TGTGCCAGCAGCCAAGAAACTAAAGGGAACACTGAAGCTTTCTTT.